A selection of T cell receptor beta chains follows, all from one sample in a study of T cells after yellow fever vaccination. TCRdb re-called the 5' RACE reads with MiXCR, one entry per CDR3 protein. The table includes about 320,000 distinct CDR3 sequences, 3.5% to 4.5% detected once. The sample in question was PBMCs, obtained 15 days after the yellow fever booster vaccination. The receptors here all came from a man aged 18 to 29 who received the YFV17D yellow fever vaccine. The CDR3 runs from the conserved cysteine through the conserved F or W. Each record gives: clone size, D gene, J gene, V gene, CDR3 length, CDR3 protein, CDR3 DNA. The D gene is left open where the match is weak. Some rows mark clone size as missing; the rest say once, few, many or name a class of expanded clone.

size: -
D: -
J: TRBJ1-1
V: TRBV10-2
length: 10
CDR3: CASGRAEAFF
DNA: TGCGCCAGCGGGAGAGCTGAAGCTTTCTTT

size: few
D: TRBD1
J: TRBJ1-5
V: TRBV19
length: 13
CDR3: CASSHRGSQPQHF
DNA: TGTGCCAGTAGTCACAGGGGGTCTCAGCCCCAGCATTTT

size: -
D: -
J: TRBJ2-2
V: TRBV5-1
length: 13
CDR3: CASSSTYTGELFF
DNA: TGCGCCAGCAGCTCAACCTACACCGGGGAGCTGTTTTTT

size: many
D: TRBD2
J: TRBJ2-1
V: TRBV7-6
length: 16
CDR3: CASSPQGAGAYNEQFF
DNA: TGTGCCAGCAGCCCCCAAGGAGCGGGGGCCTACAATGAGCAGTTCTTC

size: few
D: -
J: TRBJ1-1
V: TRBV20-1
length: 14
CDR3: CSASGGGGNTEAFF
DNA: TGCAGTGCTAGTGGTGGCGGCGGGAACACTGAAGCTTTCTTT

size: few
D: TRBD2
J: TRBJ2-3
V: TRBV4-3
length: 15
CDR3: CASSRAGDPTDTQYF
DNA: TGCGCCAGCAGCCGCGCGGGGGACCCCACAGATACGCAGTATTTT

size: many
D: -
J: TRBJ2-1
V: TRBV7-3
length: 18
CDR3: CASSLKAPLAWGRNEQFF
DNA: TGTGCCAGCAGCTTAAAGGCCCCACTAGCGTGGGGGCGAAATGAGCAGTTCTTC

size: many
D: -
J: TRBJ2-1
V: TRBV6-2/TRBV6-3
length: 13
CDR3: CASSYTPVNEQFF
DNA: TGTGCCAGCAGTTACACGCCCGTAAATGAGCAGTTCTTC

size: many
D: TRBD1
J: TRBJ1-2
V: TRBV29-1
length: 15
CDR3: CSVWDRGTANYGYTF
DNA: TGCAGCGTTTGGGACAGGGGGACAGCTAACTATGGCTACACCTTC

size: many
D: -
J: TRBJ2-7
V: TRBV7-9
length: 14
CDR3: CASSFTSSGYEQYF
DNA: TGTGCCAGCAGCTTCACTAGTAGCGGCTACGAGCAGTACTTC

size: many
D: TRBD1
J: TRBJ1-1
V: TRBV19
length: 17
CDR3: CASNSYDRGQEDTEAFF
DNA: TGTGCCAGTAATTCCTATGACAGGGGGCAAGAGGACACTGAAGCTTTCTTT

size: many
D: -
J: TRBJ2-7
V: TRBV7-2
length: 13
CDR3: CASSPRQSHEQYF
DNA: TGTGCCAGCAGCCCTCGACAATCCCACGAGCAGTACTTC

size: few
D: -
J: TRBJ1-5
V: TRBV7-2
length: 14
CDR3: CASSLFAGNQPQHF
DNA: TGTGCCAGCAGCTTATTTGCAGGCAATCAGCCCCAGCATTTT

size: many
D: -
J: TRBJ1-6
V: TRBV5-6
length: 17
CDR3: CASSLDFGDSYNSPLHF
DNA: TGTGCCAGCAGCTTGGATTTTGGAGATTCCTATAATTCACCCCTCCACTTT

size: -
D: TRBD1
J: TRBJ1-1
V: TRBV4-1
length: 14
CDR3: CASSQEGTAGEAFF
DNA: TGCGCCAGCAGCCAAGAGGGGACAGCGGGTGAAGCTTTCTTT

size: many
D: TRBD1
J: TRBJ1-2
V: TRBV20-1
length: 14
CDR3: CSASPPTGVHGYTF
DNA: TGCAGTGCTAGCCCCCCCACAGGGGTGCATGGCTACACCTTC

size: many
D: -
J: TRBJ2-7
V: TRBV7-2
length: 15
CDR3: CASSRGLADSYEQYF
DNA: TGTGCCAGCAGCCGCGGGTTAGCGGACTCCTACGAGCAGTACTTC

size: -
D: -
J: TRBJ1-2
V: TRBV28
length: 13
CDR3: CASTRRNRVGYTF
DNA: TGTGCCAGCACCCGGCGGAACCGAGTTGGCTACACCTTC

size: -
D: -
J: TRBJ2-6
V: TRBV5-1
length: 16
CDR3: CASSRTINSGANVLTF
DNA: TGCGCCAGCAGCAGGACTATAAACTCTGGGGCCAACGTCCTGACTTTC

size: -
D: -
J: TRBJ2-3
V: TRBV7-2
length: 13
CDR3: CASSAGYTDTQYF
DNA: TGTGCCAGCAGCGCGGGCTACACAGATACGCAGTATTTT

size: many
D: TRBD1
J: TRBJ2-7
V: TRBV5-1
length: 14
CDR3: CASSLGDSPYEQYF
DNA: TGCGCCAGCAGCTTGGGGGACAGCCCCTACGAGCAGTACTTC

size: -
D: -
J: TRBJ2-5
V: TRBV7-8
length: 16
CDR3: CASSPDVGGAWETQYF
DNA: TGTGCCAGCAGCCCAGATGTGGGGGGGGCCTGGGAGACCCAGTACTTC

size: many
D: -
J: TRBJ2-4
V: TRBV12-3/TRBV12-4
length: 12
CDR3: CASSAQGDIQYF
DNA: TGTGCCAGCAGCGCGCAGGGAGACATTCAGTACTTC

size: many
D: -
J: TRBJ2-5
V: TRBV5-1
length: 14
CDR3: CASSLLGPGETQYF
DNA: TGCGCCAGCAGCTTGCTGGGCCCGGGGGAGACCCAGTACTTC

size: many
D: -
J: TRBJ2-1
V: TRBV5-1
length: 14
CDR3: CASSLQGTYNEQFF
DNA: TGCGCCAGCAGCTTACAGGGAACCTACAATGAGCAGTTCTTC

size: -
D: TRBD1
J: TRBJ1-1
V: TRBV5-6
length: 14
CDR3: CASSTEGQEPEAFF
DNA: TGTGCCAGCAGCACCGAAGGACAGGAACCTGAAGCTTTCTTT

size: many
D: -
J: TRBJ1-1
V: TRBV5-5
length: 15
CDR3: CASSLAGHRSAEAFF
DNA: TGTGCCAGCAGCTTGGCGGGGCACCGGAGCGCTGAAGCTTTCTTT

size: few
D: TRBD1
J: TRBJ2-7
V: TRBV10-3
length: 15
CDR3: CAISEFPGGGYEQYF
DNA: TGTGCCATCAGTGAGTTCCCAGGGGGCGGATACGAGCAGTACTTC

size: -
D: -
J: TRBJ1-6
V: TRBV9
length: 16
CDR3: CASSVDVSAGNSPLHF
DNA: TGTGCCAGCAGCGTAGACGTCTCAGCGGGCAATTCACCCCTCCACTTT

size: -
D: -
J: TRBJ1-1
V: TRBV5-1
length: 17
CDR3: CASSSVPGYSTRTEAFF
DNA: TGCGCCAGCAGCTCGGTACCGGGCTACTCAACGAGGACTGAAGCTTTCTTT

size: many
D: -
J: TRBJ1-1
V: TRBV4-3
length: 15
CDR3: CASSQDPLEDTEAFF
DNA: TGCGCCAGCAGCCAAGATCCCTTGGAGGACACTGAAGCTTTCTTT

size: many
D: -
J: TRBJ2-5
V: TRBV29-1
length: 13
CDR3: CSVGRRLQETQYF
DNA: TGCAGCGTGGGGAGGAGGCTGCAAGAGACCCAGTACTTC

size: few
D: -
J: TRBJ1-3
V: TRBV9
length: 15
CDR3: CASSVFPSISNTIYF
DNA: TGTGCCAGCAGCGTATTTCCCTCCATCTCAAACACCATATATTTT

size: many
D: -
J: TRBJ2-5
V: TRBV4-1
length: 14
CDR3: CASSQERGGETQYF
DNA: TGCGCCAGCAGCCAAGAAAGGGGGGGGGAGACCCAGTACTTC

size: few
D: -
J: TRBJ1-2
V: TRBV6-2/TRBV6-3
length: 14
CDR3: CASKRGSSGYGYTF
DNA: TGTGCCAGCAAAAGGGGCAGTTCTGGCTATGGCTACACCTTC

size: few
D: -
J: TRBJ1-1
V: TRBV5-1
length: 15
CDR3: CASSLALDQGTEAFF
DNA: TGCGCCAGCAGCTTGGCCCTAGATCAAGGAACTGAAGCTTTCTTT

size: many
D: -
J: TRBJ1-1
V: TRBV5-8
length: 15
CDR3: CASSSGAHMNTEAFF
DNA: TGTGCCAGCAGTTCGGGGGCCCACATGAACACTGAAGCTTTCTTT

size: many
D: -
J: TRBJ2-2
V: TRBV5-1
length: 15
CDR3: CASSLAVSYTGELFF
DNA: TGCGCCAGCAGCTTGGCAGTATCTTACACCGGGGAGCTGTTTTTT

size: few
D: -
J: TRBJ1-2
V: TRBV5-6
length: 13
CDR3: CASSSLTLYGYTF
DNA: TGTGCCAGCAGCTCCCTCACGCTCTATGGCTACACCTTC

size: many
D: TRBD1
J: TRBJ2-7
V: TRBV10-3
length: 15
CDR3: CAISAPDRGPNEQYF
DNA: TGTGCCATCAGTGCCCCGGACAGGGGGCCCAACGAGCAGTACTTC

size: many
D: -
J: TRBJ2-3
V: TRBV20-1
length: 14
CDR3: CSASPGANTDTQYF
DNA: TGCAGTGCTAGCCCCGGGGCTAACACAGATACGCAGTATTTT

size: many
D: TRBD1
J: TRBJ1-1
V: TRBV7-3
length: 13
CDR3: CASSLGQVGEAFF
DNA: TGTGCCAGCAGCCTAGGACAGGTGGGTGAAGCTTTCTTT

size: -
D: TRBD1
J: TRBJ2-5
V: TRBV5-1
length: 14
CDR3: CASSAGTGQETQYF
DNA: TGCGCCAGCAGCGCCGGGACAGGGCAAGAGACCCAGTACTTC

size: -
D: -
J: TRBJ2-7
V: TRBV15
length: 14
CDR3: CATSREGISYEQYF
DNA: TGTGCCACCAGCAGAGAGGGTATCTCCTACGAGCAGTACTTC

size: many
D: -
J: TRBJ2-3
V: TRBV4-3
length: 15
CDR3: CASSQVNEGGYTQYF
DNA: TGCGCCAGCAGCCAAGTCAACGAGGGGGGATATACGCAGTATTTT

size: few
D: TRBD1
J: TRBJ2-3
V: TRBV7-9
length: 17
CDR3: CASSLPGTGGATDTQYF
DNA: TGTGCCAGCAGCTTACCGGGGACAGGTGGGGCCACAGATACGCAGTATTTT

size: many
D: -
J: TRBJ1-2
V: TRBV4-2
length: 14
CDR3: CASSLKGVNYGYTF
DNA: TGTGCCAGCAGCCTTAAGGGGGTAAACTATGGCTACACCTTC

size: many
D: -
J: TRBJ1-2
V: TRBV10-1
length: 13
CDR3: CASSERQNYGYTF
DNA: TGCGCCAGCAGTGAGCGACAGAACTATGGCTACACCTTC

size: -
D: -
J: TRBJ2-5
V: TRBV5-1
length: 15
CDR3: CASSLLEARTETQYF
DNA: TGCGCCAGCAGCCTACTAGAAGCGAGGACAGAGACCCAGTACTTC